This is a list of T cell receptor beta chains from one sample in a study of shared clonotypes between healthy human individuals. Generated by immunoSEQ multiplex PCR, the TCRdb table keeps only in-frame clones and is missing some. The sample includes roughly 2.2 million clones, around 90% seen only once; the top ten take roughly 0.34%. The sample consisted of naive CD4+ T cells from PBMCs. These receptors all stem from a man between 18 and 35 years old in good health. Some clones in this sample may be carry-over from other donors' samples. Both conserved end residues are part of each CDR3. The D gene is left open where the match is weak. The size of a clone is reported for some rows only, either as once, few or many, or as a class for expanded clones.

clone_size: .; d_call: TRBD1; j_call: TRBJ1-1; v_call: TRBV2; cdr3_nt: TGTGCCAGCAGGGACAGGGGCATGAACACTGAAGCTTTCTTT; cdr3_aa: CASRDRGMNTEAFF
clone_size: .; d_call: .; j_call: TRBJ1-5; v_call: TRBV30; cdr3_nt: TGTGCCTGGAGTCCTATCAACTTGGGATGGACATTGGGCAATCAGCCCCAGCATTTT; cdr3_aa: CAWSPINLGWTLGNQPQHF
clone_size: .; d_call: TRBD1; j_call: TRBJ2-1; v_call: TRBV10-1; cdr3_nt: TGCGCCAGCAGTGGGACAGGGTCCGACTACAATGAGCAGTTCTTC; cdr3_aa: CASSGTGSDYNEQFF
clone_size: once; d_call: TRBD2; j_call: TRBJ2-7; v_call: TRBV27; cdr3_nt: TGTGCCAGCAGCCGGACTAGCGGGAGGCGCTTTGAGCAGTACTTC; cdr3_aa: CASSRTSGRRFEQYF
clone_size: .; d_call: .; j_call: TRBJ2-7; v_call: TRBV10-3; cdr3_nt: TGTGCCATCGGAGGCTCCTACGAGCAGTACTTC; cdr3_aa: CAIGGSYEQYF
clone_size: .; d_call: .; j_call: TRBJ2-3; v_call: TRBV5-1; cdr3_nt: TGCGCCAGCAGCTTGGCGGTCAGCTACACAGATACGCAGTATTTT; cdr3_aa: CASSLAVSYTDTQYF
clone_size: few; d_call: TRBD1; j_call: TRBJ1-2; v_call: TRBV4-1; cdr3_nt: TGCGCCAGCAGCCAAGAGAACAGGGGGGACTATGGCTACACCTTC; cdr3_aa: CASSQENRGDYGYTF
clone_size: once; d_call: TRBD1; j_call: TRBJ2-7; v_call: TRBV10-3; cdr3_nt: TGTGCCATCAGTGAGTCGGGGACAGGGCCCTACGAGCAGTACTTC; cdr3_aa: CAISESGTGPYEQYF
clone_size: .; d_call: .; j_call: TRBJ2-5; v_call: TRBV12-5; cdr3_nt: TGTGCTAGTGGTTTTCAATTCCAAGAGACCCAGTACTTC; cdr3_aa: CASGFQFQETQYF
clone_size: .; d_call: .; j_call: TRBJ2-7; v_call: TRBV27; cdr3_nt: TGTGCCAGCAGTTTATCCGCGGGCGGGACCTTATACGAGCAGTACTTC; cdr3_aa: CASSLSAGGTLYEQYF
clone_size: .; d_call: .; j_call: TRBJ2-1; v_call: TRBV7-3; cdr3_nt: TGTGCCAGCAGCCCAAGGGCCAGGGTGGCCTACAATGAGCAGTTCTTC; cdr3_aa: CASSPRARVAYNEQFF
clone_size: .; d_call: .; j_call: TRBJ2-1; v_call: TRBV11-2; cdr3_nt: TGTGCCAGCAGCTTAGATCCCCTCGACTGGGGGCTTACTACTTTCGATGAGCAGTTCTTC; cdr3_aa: CASSLDPLDWGLTTFDEQFF
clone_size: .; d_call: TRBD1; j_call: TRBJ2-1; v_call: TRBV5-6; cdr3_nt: TGTGCCAGCAGCTTGACAGGGGGGTCCTACAATGAGCAGTTCTTC; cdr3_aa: CASSLTGGSYNEQFF
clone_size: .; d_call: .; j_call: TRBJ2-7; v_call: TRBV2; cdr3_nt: TGTGCCAGCCGACTTCTCACAGGGTCCTACGAGCAGTACTTC; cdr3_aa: CASRLLTGSYEQYF
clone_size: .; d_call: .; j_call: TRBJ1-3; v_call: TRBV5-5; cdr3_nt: TGTGCCAGCAGCATGACAGGATCTGGAAACACCATATATTTT; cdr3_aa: CASSMTGSGNTIYF
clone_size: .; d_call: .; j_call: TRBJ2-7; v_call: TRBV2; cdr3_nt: TGTGCCAGCAGGGAGACAGGTTCCTCCTACGAGCAGTACTTC; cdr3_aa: CASRETGSSYEQYF
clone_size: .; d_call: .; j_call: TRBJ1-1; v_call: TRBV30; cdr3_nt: TGTGCCTGGACCTCAGGGAACACTGAAGCTTTCTTT; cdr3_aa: CAWTSGNTEAFF
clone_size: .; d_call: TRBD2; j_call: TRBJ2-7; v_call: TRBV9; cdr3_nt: TGTGCCAGCAGCGTTTCGGGACTAGGATCTGCCGAGCAGTACTTC; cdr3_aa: CASSVSGLGSAEQYF
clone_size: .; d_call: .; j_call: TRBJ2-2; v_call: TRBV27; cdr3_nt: TGTGCCAGCAGTTTAAGATCGCGGGAATTCGGGACCGGGGAGCTGTTTTTT; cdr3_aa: CASSLRSREFGTGELFF